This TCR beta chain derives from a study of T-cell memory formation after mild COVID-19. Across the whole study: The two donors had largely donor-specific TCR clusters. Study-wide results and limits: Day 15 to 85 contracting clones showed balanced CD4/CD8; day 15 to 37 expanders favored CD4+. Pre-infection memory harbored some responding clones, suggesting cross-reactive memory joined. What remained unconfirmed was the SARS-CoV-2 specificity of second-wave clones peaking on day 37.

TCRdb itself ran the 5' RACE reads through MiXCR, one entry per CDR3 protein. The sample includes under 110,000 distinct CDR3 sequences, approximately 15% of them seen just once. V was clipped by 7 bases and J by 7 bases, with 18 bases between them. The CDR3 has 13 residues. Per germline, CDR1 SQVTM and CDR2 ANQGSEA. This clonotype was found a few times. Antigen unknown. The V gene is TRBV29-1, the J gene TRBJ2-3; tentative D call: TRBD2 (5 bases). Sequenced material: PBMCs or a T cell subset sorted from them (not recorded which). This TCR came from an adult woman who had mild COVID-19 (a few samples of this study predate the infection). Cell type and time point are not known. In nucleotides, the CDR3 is TGCAGCGCCCGGGCCGGGAACCATAATACGCAGTATTTT. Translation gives CSARAGNHNTQYF.